The clone carrying this TCR beta chain has only one observation. Antigen: not known. In germline, CDR1 is SGDLS, CDR2 YYNGEE. V lost 0 bases, J lost 0 bases, and 7 bases lay in between. This CDR3 is 15 amino acids long. Measured with immunoSEQ multiplex PCR; TCRdb has only the in-frame clones, and not every one. The sample has under 550,000 clones; 90% are singletons. The data derive from a study of Ad26.COV2.S vaccination and SARS-CoV-2 variants. Study observations and caveats: From the TCR breadth and depth analyses, total T cell responses may have been underestimated.

The treatment here: 15 to 20 received Ad26.COV2.S at low or high dose, single or two shots; roughly five received placebo; per-sample allocation not given. Sampling occurred on day 63 after the first vaccine or placebo injection. Aged 18-55 years, donor was enrolled in Boston in about 2020. The sequences come from peripheral blood, collected in a trial of Ad26.COV2.S vaccine versus placebo. The chain couples TRBV9 to TRBJ2-1; no definite D call. The clonotype originates from a person between 18 and 59 years old who received the Ad26.COV2.S COVID-19 vaccine or a placebo. For the CDR3, the DNA is TGTGCCAGCAGCGTAGCGGATAGCTCCTACAATGAGCAGTTCTTC. Protein product: CASSVADSSYNEQFF.